This is a list of T cell receptor beta chains from one sample in a study of blood T cell repertoires in COVID-19. Profiled with immunoSEQ multiplex PCR; TCRdb holds only in-frame clones, not every one. The table lists 13,000 to 15,000 clones, around 85% of them singletons, with around 30% in the top ten. Input material: peripheral blood. The receptors derive from a human donor in a cohort sampled during active COVID-19. CDR3s include the opening cysteine and the closing phenylalanine or tryptophan. D genes are given only for firm matches. Size is stated for part of the rows, as once, few or many counts, or as a class when the clone is expanded.

j_call	clone_size	d_call	v_call	cdr3_nt	cdr3_aa
TRBJ1-3	NA	TRBD1	TRBV18	TGTGCCAGCTCATCCGGGACAGGGGGTTCTGGAAACACCATATATTTT	CASSSGTGGSGNTIYF
TRBJ1-2	NA	NA	TRBV19	TGTGCCAGTAGTATAGGGGCCAGTTACAACTATGGCTACACCTTC	CASSIGASYNYGYTF
TRBJ2-2	NA	NA	TRBV5-6	TGTGCCAGCAAGCCTCTTGCGGGGATCGGGGAGCTGTTTTTT	CASKPLAGIGELFF
TRBJ2-3	NA	TRBD2	TRBV7-2	TGTGCCAGCAGCCCAGGACTAGCGGGAGGGGATGATACGCAGTATTTT	CASSPGLAGGDDTQYF
TRBJ2-1	NA	TRBD2	TRBV9	TGTGCCAGCAGCGGACGACTAGCCTATAACAATGAGCAGTTCTTC	CASSGRLAYNNEQFF
TRBJ2-7	NA	TRBD2	TRBV2	TGTGCCAGCAGTGAGTGGCTAGCGGGAGGGAATACCCTCACCGGGAGGCAGTACTTC	CASSEWLAGGNTLTGRQYF
TRBJ1-2	NA	NA	TRBV14	TGTGCCAGCAGCCTAGGAGGCAGGCGCGAATATGGCTACACCTTC	CASSLGGRREYGYTF
TRBJ2-2	NA	TRBD2	TRBV28	TGTGCCAGCAGTTTTGTAGGCCTAGCGGGAAGAAACACCGGGGAGCTGTTTTTT	CASSFVGLAGRNTGELFF
TRBJ1-1	NA	TRBD1	TRBV10-3	TGTGCCACCGACCCGGGACAGGACGTCACTGAAGCTTTCTTT	CATDPGQDVTEAFF
TRBJ1-4	NA	TRBD1	TRBV4-3	TGCGCCAGCAGCCAACAATCGACAGGGAGGAATGAAAAACTGTTTTTT	CASSQQSTGRNEKLFF
TRBJ2-3	NA	NA	TRBV5-1	TGCGCCAGCAGCTCGACAGCCCCAGATCGGGATACGCAGTATTTT	CASSSTAPDRDTQYF
TRBJ2-3	NA	TRBD1	TRBV11-2	TGTGCCAGCAGCTCCGGACAGGACACCTTTGGATCTAGCACAGATACGCAGTATTTT	CASSSGQDTFGSSTDTQYF
TRBJ2-3	NA	TRBD2	TRBV6-4	TGTGCCAGCAGTCGGACTAGCGAAGGGGATACGCAGTATTTT	CASSRTSEGDTQYF
TRBJ1-2	NA	NA	TRBV14	TGTGCCAGCAGCCAAGAAAGTTCTGGGCCTTTCTATGGCTACACCTTC	CASSQESSGPFYGYTF
TRBJ2-1	NA	TRBD1	TRBV5-1	TGCGCCAGCAGCTTACGACAGGGCCTTATCAATGAGCAGTTCTTC	CASSLRQGLINEQFF
TRBJ2-7	NA	TRBD2	TRBV7-2	TGTGCCAGCAGCTACCATAGCGGGAGCGCCTACGAGCAGTACTTC	CASSYHSGSAYEQYF
TRBJ2-3	NA	TRBD2	TRBV7-6	TGTGCCAGCAGCTTGGGAGGGTCCGCCGCAGATACGCAGTATTTT	CASSLGGSAADTQYF
TRBJ1-6	NA	NA	TRBV28	TGTGCCAGCAGTGACAGTTTTAATTCACCCCTCCACTTT	CASSDSFNSPLHF
TRBJ2-7	once	NA	TRBV19	TGTGCCAGTCTTGTAAAGCACCCCCACGGGAAGGCCTACGAGCAGTACTTC	CASLVKHPHGKAYEQYF
TRBJ1-6	NA	NA	TRBV27	TGTGCCAGCAGTCCCCCGGGGAGGGGCAACGGACCCCTCCACTTT	CASSPPGRGNGPLHF
TRBJ2-5	NA	NA	TRBV11-2	TGTGCCAGCAGCTCGGACGGGAGCATGGGGACCCAGTACTTC	CASSSDGSMGTQYF
TRBJ2-7	few	TRBD2	TRBV4-2	TGTGCCAGCAGCCAAGATCTGGCGGGAGTGAGCTACGAGCAGTACTTC	CASSQDLAGVSYEQYF
TRBJ2-1	NA	TRBD1	TRBV5-1	TGCGCCAGCAGCGTCGGGACAGGGATTTCCAATGAGCAGTTCTTC	CASSVGTGISNEQFF
TRBJ1-1	NA	TRBD1	TRBV27	TGTGCCAGCAGTTCACCGACAGGGCCAAACACTGAAGCTTTCTTT	CASSSPTGPNTEAFF
TRBJ2-1	medium-sized	NA	TRBV19	TGTGCCAGTAGTTCCCCGCGGAATGAGCAGTTCTTC	CASSSPRNEQFF
TRBJ2-3	NA	NA	TRBV7-2	TGTGCCAGCAGCTCAAGCACCATCGGTTCGGGAGATACGCAGTATTTT	CASSSSTIGSGDTQYF
TRBJ1-3	NA	TRBD1	TRBV28	TGTGCCAGCATCTCGGGACAGATCCTCTCTGGAAACACCATATATTTT	CASISGQILSGNTIYF
TRBJ2-7	NA	NA	TRBV5-6	TGTGCCAGCAGCTTTGACAGGTCCGGCGAGCAGTACTTC	CASSFDRSGEQYF
TRBJ2-5	once	TRBD2	TRBV9	TGTGCCAGCAGCGTGGAAGCGGGAGTATCAGAGACCCAGTACTTC	CASSVEAGVSETQYF
TRBJ1-2	NA	TRBD1	TRBV2	TGTGCCAGCAGTGTTGGGACAGAGCAAGGCTACACCTTC	CASSVGTEQGYTF
TRBJ1-5	NA	TRBD1	TRBV27	TGTGCCAGCAGACAGGGGGCAGGGGAAAACAATCAGCCCCAGCATTTT	CASRQGAGENNQPQHF
TRBJ1-3	NA	TRBD1	TRBV30	TGTGCCTGGGCCACAGGGGGCTTTAGAAACACCATATATTTT	CAWATGGFRNTIYF
TRBJ1-2	once	TRBD1	TRBV5-4	TGTGCCAGCAGCTTGCCCGGACAGGCTCAAGGCTATGGCTACACCTTC	CASSLPGQAQGYGYTF
TRBJ2-1	NA	TRBD1	TRBV4-3	TGCGCCAGCAGCCAAGATATGGCAGGGGGATCCTACAATGAGCAGTTCTTC	CASSQDMAGGSYNEQFF
TRBJ2-1	NA	NA	TRBV28	TGTGCCAGCAGTTCCCCGGGACTCGTCTACAATGAGCAGTTCTTC	CASSSPGLVYNEQFF
TRBJ2-5	NA	NA	TRBV11-3	TGTGCCAGCAGCTTAATAGCGGAAGAGACCCAGTACTTC	CASSLIAEETQYF
TRBJ2-1	NA	TRBD1	TRBV28	TGTGCCAGCGAGAGGGGGGACAGGGGGCGCGGGGAGCAGTTCTTC	CASERGDRGRGEQFF
TRBJ2-4	few	NA	TRBV11-2	TGTGCCAGCAGCTTTTATGTGAGCGGTTTAGCCAAAAACATTCAGTACTTC	CASSFYVSGLAKNIQYF
TRBJ2-1	NA	NA	TRBV28	TGTGCCAGCAGTTTTGGTCCTAGTGAGCAGTTCTTC	CASSFGPSEQFF
TRBJ2-2	NA	NA	TRBV7-9	TGTGCCAGCAGCGAGCGTCTGGCGGACACCGGGGAGCTGTTTTTT	CASSERLADTGELFF
TRBJ2-2	few	TRBD1	TRBV6-2/TRBV6-3	TGTGCCAGCAGTTACTCCCAGGGGGCGCTCGCCGGGGAGCTGTTTTTT	CASSYSQGALAGELFF
TRBJ2-7	once	TRBD1	TRBV24-1	TGTGCCACCGGGACAGGGGACTCCTACGAGCAGTACTTC	CATGTGDSYEQYF
TRBJ1-1	NA	NA	TRBV7-9	TGTGCCAGCAGCAACTCGCTCGGGGCTGAAGCTTTCTTT	CASSNSLGAEAFF
TRBJ1-5	NA	TRBD1	TRBV5-5	TGTGCCAGCAGCTTGAGGGACAGCCCGAGCAATCAGCCCCAGCATTTT	CASSLRDSPSNQPQHF
TRBJ2-4	NA	TRBD2	TRBV7-9	TGTGCCAGCAGCCTTGCTAGCGGGCCAAACATTCAGTACTTC	CASSLASGPNIQYF
TRBJ2-2	NA	TRBD2	TRBV4-1	TGCGCCAGCAGCCCCCCCCCGCGGGGGACCGGGGAGCTGTTTTTT	CASSPPPRGTGELFF
TRBJ1-4	once	NA	TRBV28	TGTGCCAGCAGTTCTCAGGGTGTAACTAATGAAAAACTGTTTTTT	CASSSQGVTNEKLFF
TRBJ2-3	NA	TRBD2	TRBV29-1	TGCAGCGTTGCGGGACTAGTCACAGATACGCAGTATTTT	CSVAGLVTDTQYF
TRBJ2-1	NA	NA	TRBV5-1	TGCGCCAGCAGCTTGCTGCAGGGATTTAGCTCCTACAATGAGCAGTTCTTC	CASSLLQGFSSYNEQFF
TRBJ1-5	NA	TRBD1	TRBV6-2/TRBV6-3	TGTGCCAGCAGCTGGGACAGGGGGCGATATCAGCCCCAGCATTTT	CASSWDRGRYQPQHF
TRBJ1-1	NA	NA	TRBV19	TGTGCCAGTACCCTCAACAGGGACGACGAGAACACTGAAGCTTTCTTT	CASTLNRDDENTEAFF
TRBJ2-2	NA	TRBD1	TRBV27	TGTGCCAGCAGTTTAGTTGGACAGGGGGCATTGCTAGCTGGGGAGCTGTTTTTT	CASSLVGQGALLAGELFF
TRBJ2-1	NA	NA	TRBV6-6	TGTGCCAGCAGCTCTGGGCCGCGGGATGAGCAGTTCTTC	CASSSGPRDEQFF
TRBJ2-1	NA	TRBD2	TRBV30	TGTGCCTGGAGTGTAACCAGCGGGGGCAATGAGCAGTTCTTC	CAWSVTSGGNEQFF
TRBJ2-2	NA	NA	TRBV25-1	TGTGCCAGCAGCCGCGGAGGAGATTCCGGGGAGCTGTTTTTT	CASSRGGDSGELFF
TRBJ2-5	NA	NA	TRBV9	TGTGCCAGCAGTGGGGGGAAGACCCAGTACTTC	CASSGGKTQYF
TRBJ2-5	NA	TRBD1	TRBV6-2/TRBV6-3	TGTGCCAGCAGTTACTCGACAGGGGCTCTAGAGACCCAGTACTTC	CASSYSTGALETQYF
TRBJ1-4	few	NA	TRBV28	TGTGCCAGCAGTGGAGGGGCGGCTAATGAAAAACTGTTTTTT	CASSGGAANEKLFF